This is a list of T cell receptor beta chains from one sample in a study of T cell changes during pregnancy in multiple sclerosis. The protocol was immunoSEQ multiplex PCR, while the TCRdb copy is restricted to in-frame clones and leaves out a portion. The sample holds 50,000 to 65,000 clones, approximately 91% seen once. The material sequenced was peripheral blood, taken after pregnancy. The receptors were gathered from a female donor with multiple sclerosis, enrolled in a pregnancy study. The CDR3 runs from the conserved cysteine through the conserved F or W. The D gene is left open where the match is weak. Not all rows give a size; the values are once, few, many and, for expanded clones, a class.

TRBJ1-1 NA TRBD1 TRBV5-6 CASSSGTGLYTEAFF TGTGCCAGCAGCTCCGGGACAGGGCTTTACACTGAAGCTTTCTTT
TRBJ1-2 NA NA TRBV18 CASSLRTTDGYTF TGTGCCAGCTCACTCCGGACGACAGATGGCTACACCTTC
TRBJ2-7 NA NA TRBV4-2 CASSTLPGLDEQYF TGTGCCAGCAGTACCCTCCCGGGACTTGACGAGCAGTACTTC
TRBJ1-1 NA NA TRBV28 CASSLKGKEAFF TGTGCCAGCAGTCTCAAGGGGAAAGAAGCTTTCTTT
TRBJ2-7 NA NA TRBV29-1 CSVESSGRGHSYEQYF TGCAGCGTTGAAAGCTCTGGAAGGGGCCACTCCTACGAGCAGTACTTC
TRBJ2-1 NA NA TRBV7-2 CASSSLSYNEQFF TGTGCCAGCAGCTCACTTTCCTACAATGAGCAGTTCTTC
TRBJ2-1 NA TRBD2 TRBV19 CASSFLAGGVANEQFF TGTGCCAGTAGTTTCTTAGCGGGGGGCGTAGCCAATGAGCAGTTCTTC
TRBJ1-2 NA NA TRBV7-8 CAASRGNYGYTF TGTGCCGCCTCGAGGGGGAACTATGGCTACACCTTC
TRBJ2-7 NA NA TRBV9 CASSPEGGFWNLEQYF TGTGCCAGCAGCCCCGAGGGGGGGTTTTGGAATTTAGAGCAGTACTTC
TRBJ1-1 few NA TRBV5-6 CASSLGVSGTEAFF TGTGCCAGCAGCTTGGGGGTCTCCGGGACTGAAGCTTTCTTT
TRBJ1-1 NA TRBD1 TRBV6-1 CASSSRQGLNTEAFF TGTGCCAGCAGCTCCAGACAGGGCTTGAACACTGAAGCTTTCTTT
TRBJ2-1 NA NA TRBV10-1 CASSDELEPINEQFF TGCGCCAGCAGTGACGAACTAGAACCGATCAATGAGCAGTTCTTC
TRBJ2-7 NA NA TRBV28 CASLDGSPLGVEQYF TGTGCCAGCCTGGACGGGTCACCTCTCGGGGTCGAGCAGTACTTC
TRBJ1-3 NA TRBD1 TRBV5-1 CASSLGWTGSGNTIYF TGCGCCAGCAGCTTGGGGTGGACAGGATCTGGAAACACCATATATTTT
TRBJ1-1 NA NA TRBV7-7 CASSSYLEAFF TGTGCTAGCAGCTCTTACTTGGAAGCTTTCTTT
TRBJ1-2 NA TRBD1 TRBV6-5 CASSSQGANYGYTF TGTGCCAGCAGTAGCCAGGGGGCTAACTATGGCTACACCTTC
TRBJ2-5 NA NA TRBV5-6 CASSLEGGETQYF TGTGCCAGCAGCTTGGAAGGGGGAGAGACCCAGTACTTC
TRBJ2-3 NA NA TRBV5-4 CASKSTDTQYF TGTGCCAGCAAATCTACAGATACGCAGTATTTT
TRBJ2-3 NA TRBD2 TRBV7-9 CASSLDTSGGHADTQYF TGTGCCAGCAGCTTAGACACTAGCGGGGGGCATGCAGATACGCAGTATTTT
TRBJ1-2 NA NA TRBV10-3 CAISNRSNYGYTF TGTGCCATCAGCAATAGGAGTAACTATGGCTACACCTTC
TRBJ1-6 NA NA TRBV5-1 CASSPAVSSYNSPLHF TGCGCCAGCAGCCCTGCGGTTAGCTCCTATAATTCACCCCTCCACTTT
TRBJ1-2 NA TRBD1 TRBV28 CASRKDRVADGYTF TGTGCCAGCAGAAAGGACAGGGTGGCGGATGGCTACACCTTC
TRBJ2-3 NA TRBD2 TRBV30 CAWSVQAGGLTQYF TGTGCCTGGAGTGTACAAGCGGGGGGCCTTACGCAGTATTTT
TRBJ1-6 once NA TRBV2 CASWVGWGQQGKSSSPLHF TGTGCCAGCTGGGTGGGCTGGGGCCAACAGGGAAAGAGTTCTTCGCCCCTCCACTTT
TRBJ1-2 NA TRBD1 TRBV5-4 CASSLGPGQAFYGYTF TGTGCCAGCAGCTTGGGTCCGGGACAGGCCTTCTATGGCTACACCTTC
TRBJ1-1 NA NA TRBV10-3 CAISEEREGEAFF TGTGCCATCAGTGAGGAGCGCGAGGGTGAAGCTTTCTTT